This entry lists 21 T cell receptor beta chains sequenced from one sample in a study of glioma-infiltrating T cells after dendritic cell vaccination. Repertoires were generated with immunoSEQ multiplex PCR, while TCRdb's copy carries only in-frame clones and drops some. The table shows under 40,000 clones, with 90% occurring only once. Sequencing was performed on blood, taken before dendritic cell vaccination. The receptors come from a human donor with glioblastoma.

This clone was seen a single time. This sequence joins TRBV4-1 and TRBJ2-7; D may be TRBD2 (7 bases). Trimming shortened V by 1 base and J by 3 bases, and 10 bases separated the two germline ends. CDR3 length: 14 residues. Germline assignment: CDR1 MGHRA and CDR2 YSYEKL. The CDR3 DNA reads TGCGCCAGCAGCCAAGGGGGAGGGGGCTACGAGCAGTACTTC. Its protein product is CASSQGGGGYEQYF.

The chain joins TRBV4-1 to TRBJ1-2; the D is unclear. Trimming took 3 bases from V and 8 from J, leaving 25 bases between them. The germline V gene has CDR1 MGHRA and CDR2 YSYEKL. The CDR3 loop spans 17 amino acids. This CDR3 is CASSHPPESGLYDGYTF. The CDR3 nucleotides read TGCGCCAGCAGCCACCCCCCCGAGTCAGGACTATATGACGGCTACACCTTC.

As DNA, the CDR3 is TGTGCCAGCAGGTTGGACGGGAGAACCGGGGAGCTGTTTTTT. Translation gives CASRLDGRTGELFF. The V call is TRBV2, the J call TRBJ2-2; tentative D call: TRBD2 (6 bases). The CDR3 consists of 14 residues. V was trimmed by 6 bases and J by 5 bases, leaving 13 bases between them. Looked up from germline, CDR1 is SNHLY and CDR2 is FYNNEI.

Only a few counts were recorded for this clone. V usage is TRBV11-2 and J usage is TRBJ2-7, with D possibly being TRBD2 (6 bases). Deletions cut 6 bases from V and 2 bases from J, with 14 bases between. CDR1 is SGHAT and CDR2 is FQNNGV in the germline V gene. This CDR3 has 14 amino acids. CDR3 coding DNA: TGTGCCAGCAGACTAGCTGGGGTGCCCTACGAGCAGTACTTC. Translating gives CASRLAGVPYEQYF.

This chain links TRBV6-5 with TRBJ1-4; 10 positions match TRBD1. V was pared by 6 bases and J by 4 bases, with 5 bases of the junction left unmatched. Looked up from germline, CDR1 is MNHEY and CDR2 is SVGAGI. The CDR3 has 15 amino acids. CDR3 sequence reads: CASSLGQGGNEKLFF. The CDR3 bases are TGTGCCAGCAGCCTCGGACAGGGGGGTAATGAAAAACTGTTTTTT.

V gene TRBV5-1 combines with J gene TRBJ2-3; a possible D gene is TRBD1 (5 bases). V dropped 0 bases and J dropped 1 base, with 15 bases sitting between them. The CDR3 spans 17 residues. Germline-derived CDR1 and CDR2 are SGHRS and YFSETQ. This chain's CDR3 is CASSLANQGLRTDTQYF. CDR3 DNA: TGCGCCAGCAGCTTGGCCAACCAGGGCCTCCGCACAGATACGCAGTATTTT.

The CDR3 DNA follows: TGTGCCAGCAGTGAAGGTGTCAGGGGTCCCCAGTTCTTC. Its translation is CASSEGVRGPQFF. This chain joins TRBV6-1 and TRBJ2-1, with D maybe TRBD1 (6 bases). CDR1 is MNHNS and CDR2 is SASEGT in the germline V gene. V was trimmed by 1 base and J by 13 bases, leaving 14 bases between them. This CDR3 has 13 amino acids.

J is TRBJ2-1 and V is TRBV15; 9 bases agree with TRBD2. From germline, CDR1 is LNHNV and CDR2 YYDKDF (reference sequence). CDR3 length equals 16 residues. V lost 0 bases, J lost 7 bases, and 7 bases stayed unmatched. The chain's CDR3 is CATSRDLVAGANEQFF. The CDR3 coding sequence is TGTGCCACCAGCAGAGATTTGGTAGCGGGGGCGAATGAGCAGTTCTTC.

The CDR3 spells CASSPDRGLNYGYTF. CDR3 nucleotide sequence: TGTGCCAGTAGCCCGGACAGGGGGCTAAACTATGGCTACACCTTC. The chain is built from TRBV19 and TRBJ1-2; TRBD1 agrees at 11 bases. The CDR3 loop spans 15 amino acids. Losses at the gene ends were 6 bases for V and 2 bases for J; bases not matched to a gene: 5. CDR1 LNHDA and CDR2 SQIVND come from the germline V gene (reference sequence).

The CDR3 sequence is CASSSDFSYEQYF. The DNA of the CDR3 is TGTGCCAGCAGCTCCGACTTCTCCTACGAGCAGTACTTC. The rearrangement joins TRBV7-2 to TRBJ2-7; D not certain. Germline V gene sequence: CDR1 SGHTA, CDR2 FQGNSA. V was clipped by 4 bases and J by 0 bases, with 7 bases between them. The CDR3 extends over 13 amino acids. The full variable domain, with the rest looked up from reference TRBV7-2 and TRBJ2-7, is GAGVSQSPSNKVTEKGKDVELRCDPISGHTALYWYRQSLGQGLEFLIYFQGNSAPDKSGLPSDRFSAERTGGSVSTLTIQRTQQEDSAVYLCASSSDFSYEQYFGPGTRLTVT.

This chain joins TRBV11-3 and TRBJ2-5; 8 positions agree with TRBD2. Per the germline V gene, CDR1 is SGHNT and CDR2 is YENEEA. The CDR3 covers 17 residues. V lost 1 base to trimming and J lost 3 bases; unmatched junction nucleotides: 10. CDR3 coding DNA: TGTGCCAGCAGCTTAGGATTTCGGGGGGGGCCTGAAGAGACCCAGTACTTC. Translation: CASSLGFRGGPEETQYF.

The rearrangement uses TRBV2 and TRBJ1-5; D not resolved. This CDR3 is 14 amino acids long. With 4 bases removed from V and 5 bases from J, the gap between germline ends came to 12 bases. The germline gives CDR1 SNHLY, CDR2 FYNNEI. The CDR3 sequence is CASSGASRYQPQHF. The CDR3 DNA reads as TGTGCCAGCAGTGGGGCAAGCCGATATCAGCCCCAGCATTTT.

V gene TRBV7-9 combines with J gene TRBJ2-5; 10 nucleotides agree with TRBD1. Germline V gene data show CDR1 as SEHNR and CDR2 as FQNEAQ (reference sequence). The trim removed 8 bases at V and 4 bases at J, leaving 10 bases unmatched. This CDR3 contains 15 residues. The CDR3 sequence: CASGARTGGRETQYF. The DNA of the CDR3 is TGTGCCAGCGGAGCGAGGACAGGGGGTCGAGAGACCCAGTACTTC.

This chain connects TRBV18 to TRBJ2-7, with 8 bases matching TRBD1. V trimming: 3 bases; J trimming: 3 bases; junction bases outside the gene matches: 7. Germline CDR1 and CDR2: KGHSH and LQKENI. This CDR3 is built from 15 residues. The CDR3 DNA reads as TGTGCCAGCTCACCCGACAGGGGATCAAGCTACGAGCAGTACTTC. Amino acid sequence: CASSPDRGSSYEQYF.

The rearrangement links TRBV5-1 to TRBJ2-7; 7 nucleotides align to TRBD1. This CDR3 spans 14 amino acids. J was trimmed by 4 bases and V by 4 bases; bases with no gene match: 8. The germline gives CDR1 SGHRS, CDR2 YFSETQ. CDR3 nucleotides: TGCGCCAGCAGCCCAACAGGGGTCTCGTACGAGCAGTACTTC. Its translation is CASSPTGVSYEQYF.

This CDR3 is CASSPTGRTDTQYF. CDR3 DNA: TGTGCCAGCAGTCCGACAGGGCGGACAGATACGCAGTATTTT. The chain links TRBV25-1 to TRBJ2-3; 7 bases are a match to TRBD1. The CDR3 covers 14 residues. With V trimmed by 5 bases and J by 3 bases, 5 bases remained unmatched. Germline V gene lookup returns CDR1 MGHDK and CDR2 SYGVNS.

In this sample, this clone turned up a few times. The chain has TRBV13 and TRBJ1-6; 8 bases fit TRBD1. This CDR3 has 14 residues. Germline V gives CDR1 PRHDT, CDR2 FYEKMQ (reference sequence). Trimming cost V 6 bases and J 11 bases; bases outside gene matches: 9. The CDR3 DNA reads as TGTGCCAGCAGTCCCGACAGGGGTAGGGCACCCCTCCACTTT. Its translation is CASSPDRGRAPLHF.

The CDR3 nucleotides are TGTGCCAGTGATACAGGGAACACCGGGGAGCTGTTTTTT. It yields the protein CASDTGNTGELFF. The chain combines TRBV19 with TRBJ2-2, with a weak D call TRBD1 (5 bases). There are 13 residues in the CDR3. Trimming took off 8 bases at V and 1 base at J, with 8 bases between the two ends. CDR1 is LNHDA, CDR2 SQIVND, per germline (reference sequence). The full variable domain, in which reference TRBV19 and TRBJ2-2 provide the parts outside the CDR3, is DGGITQSPKYLFRKEGQNVTLSCEQNLNHDAMYWYRQDPGQGLRLIYYSQIVNDFQKGDIAEGYSVSREKKESFPLTVTSAQKNPTAFYLCASDTGNTGELFFGEGSRLTVL.

CDR3 sequence (DNA): TGTGCCACCTCGCAAGGGGGCGACTCCTACGAGCAGTACTTC. As protein: CATSQGGDSYEQYF. The gene calls are TRBV15 and TRBJ2-7, with 7 bases that match TRBD1. The CDR3 is made up of 14 amino acids. Germline V gives CDR1 LNHNV, CDR2 YYDKDF (reference sequence). V was clipped by 8 bases and J by 0 bases; unmatched bases: 7.

V is TRBV5-6 and J is TRBJ1-1, with 8 bases aligning to TRBD1. With 3 bases clipped from V and 8 bases from J, the junction kept 12 bases outside the gene matches. From germline, CDR1 is SGHDT and CDR2 YYEEEE. The CDR3 is 15 amino acids. CDR3 sequence (DNA): TGTGCCAGCAGCTACGTGGACAGGGATTCGGGGGAAGCTTTCTTT. It yields the protein CASSYVDRDSGEAFF.

This clone has just a few counts. The CDR3 DNA reads TGCGCCAGCAGCTTGATGGGACAGGGAGCCAATGGCATTCAGTACTTC. Translated: CASSLMGQGANGIQYF. This chain connects TRBV5-1 to TRBJ2-4; TRBD1 matches at 9 bases. Germline values: CDR1 SGHRS, CDR2 YFSETQ. The CDR3 loop spans 16 amino acids. Germline trimming cut 1 base from V and 9 bases from J; bases unmatched to any gene: 11.